This entry lists 29 T cell receptor beta chains sequenced from one sample in a study of blood T cells in healthy people across ages. It was with a sample-barcoded 5' primer and a J-beta primer mix that a second PCR of roughly 7 to 12 cycles was run. TCRdb independently ran MiXCR on the 5' RACE reads; one entry per CDR3 protein. The table records around 1,800,000 distinct CDR3 sequences, about two fifths of them present only once. Sequences were obtained from blood. The receptors come from a human donor in good health.

This clonotype was counted a few times. V gene TRBV20-1 combines with J gene TRBJ2-3, with 10 bases matching TRBD2. CDR3 length: 15 amino acids. The germline CDR1 and CDR2 sequences are DFQATT and SNEGSKA (reference sequence). V was pared by 2 bases and J by 5 bases, with 7 bases of the junction left unmatched. CDR3 sequence (DNA): TGCAGTGCTAGACCAAGCGGGGGGGCAGTAGATACGCAGTATTTT. Its protein product is CSARPSGGAVDTQYF.

This chain uses TRBV29-1 with TRBJ2-1, with TRBD1 matching over 10 bases. Germline CDR1 reads SQVTM; CDR2 reads ANQGSEA. CDR3 size: 11 residues. V shed 7 bases and J 10 bases; nucleotides not matched to a gene: 4. CDR3: CSGQGAGEQFF. Here the CDR3 DNA reads TGCAGCGGACAGGGGGCCGGGGAGCAGTTCTTC.

In DNA, the CDR3 is TGCAGCGTTGACGTGCAGGGAGGATATGGCTACACCTTC. Its protein is CSVDVQGGYGYTF. This sequence joins TRBV29-1 and TRBJ1-2; possible D gene TRBD1, 5 bases. The CDR3 is 13 amino acids. The germline gives CDR1 SQVTM, CDR2 ANQGSEA. V lost 3 bases and J lost 5, with 13 bases in between.

The V call is TRBV24-1, the J call TRBJ2-6, with D possibly TRBD2 on 5 matching bases. Germline assignment: CDR1 KGHDR and CDR2 SFDVKD. CDR3 length equals 16 residues. V lost 7 bases and J 1 base, leaving 13 bases between the germline ends. The CDR3 protein is CATRAGDPSGANVLTF. CDR3 bases: TGTGCCACCAGGGCCGGGGATCCTTCTGGGGCCAACGTCCTGACTTTC.

The V call is TRBV10-3, the J call TRBJ2-1, with no clear D. With 0 bases removed from V and 6 bases from J, the gap between germline ends came to 21 bases. The length of the CDR3 is 18 residues. The germline gives CDR1 ENHRY, CDR2 SYGVKD. This chain's CDR3 is CAISESLGPGGRVNEQFF. The CDR3 nucleotides read TGTGCCATCAGTGAGTCGTTGGGTCCTGGTGGAAGGGTCAATGAGCAGTTCTTC.

A few counts support this clonotype. This chain's CDR3 is CSARGLGLAGDYNEQFF. CDR3 bases: TGCAGTGCTAGAGGCCTGGGACTAGCGGGGGACTACAATGAGCAGTTCTTC. V is TRBV20-1 and J is TRBJ2-1; 14 nucleotides line up with TRBD2. The length of the CDR3 is 17 residues. Germline assignment: CDR1 DFQATT and CDR2 SNEGSKA (reference sequence). V shed 1 base, J shed 3 bases, and the junction held 5 bases outside the gene matches.

Concerning this clonotype itself: Being one base from a much bigger clone, this may be a read error. CDR3 DNA sequence: TGCGCCAGCAGCCAGAACGGGACTAGCATATGGGAGACCCAGTACTTC. It translates to CASSQNGTSIWETQYF. V and J are TRBV4-3 and TRBJ2-5, with 9 bases identical to TRBD2. The J segment lost 5 bases and the V segment lost 3 bases, leaving 10 bases of the junction unmatched. The CDR3 length is 16 residues. The germline V gene encodes CDR1 LGHNA and CDR2 YSLEER.

A few counts support this clonotype. The junction does not match germline at one end; this may be a read error. J is TRBJ2-1 and V is TRBV29-1, with 8 bases identical to TRBD2. The germline V gene has CDR1 SQVTM and CDR2 ANQGSEA. CDR3 length: 15 residues. CDR3 amino acids: CSVRERGSSYNERFF. In nucleotides, the CDR3 is TGCAGCGTGAGGGAGCGGGGGAGCTCCTACAATGAGCGGTTCTTC.

V and J are TRBV2 and TRBJ1-1; 8 nucleotides line up with TRBD1. The CDR3 has 15 residues. The germline V gene encodes CDR1 SNHLY and CDR2 FYNNEI. Trimming took 2 bases from V and 10 from J; bases not matched to a gene: 12. CDR3 nucleotide sequence: TGTGCCAGCAGTGAACCCAGATCTGGACAGGGCTTAGCTTTCTTT. This translates into CASSEPRSGQGLAFF.

The rearrangement uses TRBV7-2 and TRBJ2-1; D is uncertain. Trimming removed 2 bases at V and 8 bases at J, with 13 bases between. The CDR3 contains 14 residues. Germline V gene sequence: CDR1 SGHTA, CDR2 FQGNSA. The CDR3 sequence: CASSLLVLVHEQFF. The CDR3 DNA sequence: TGTGCCAGCAGCTTACTAGTTTTAGTACATGAGCAGTTCTTC.

The chain couples TRBV5-1 to TRBJ1-2, with a weak D call TRBD1 (5 bases). V dropped 4 bases and J dropped 2 bases, with 15 bases sitting between them. From germline, CDR1 is SGHRS and CDR2 YFSETQ. The CDR3 consists of 15 residues. This CDR3 is CASSRGGRANYGYTF. CDR3 in DNA: TGCGCCAGCAGCCGCGGGGGGAGGGCGAACTATGGCTACACCTTC.

In its sample, this clonotype was seen once. The chain joins TRBV11-3 to TRBJ2-7; D uncertain. This CDR3 is 13 amino acids long. V was cut by 0 bases and J by 3 bases, with 6 bases left in between. Germline loops: CDR1 SGHNT, CDR2 YENEEA. This CDR3 is CASSLEMSYEQYF. CDR3 bases: TGTGCCAGCAGCTTAGAGATGAGCTACGAGCAGTACTTC.

The chain combines TRBV20-1 with TRBJ2-5; D might be TRBD1 or TRBD2, each matching 5 bases. V was cut by 5 bases and J by 2 bases, with 15 bases left in between. Germline V gene data show CDR1 as DFQATT and CDR2 as SNEGSKA (reference sequence). CDR3 length equals 14 residues. Here the CDR3 DNA reads TGCAGTGCTCCTGTTTGGGACGGACAAGAGACCCAGTACTTC. This translates into CSAPVWDGQETQYF.

V gene TRBV6-2 or TRBV6-3 combines with J gene TRBJ2-7; the D call may be TRBD1 or TRBD2 (5 bases each). The V end lost 7 bases, the J end lost 2 bases, and 12 bases lay between the germline ends. CDR1 MNHEY and CDR2 SVGEGT come from the germline V gene. This CDR3 region has 13 residues. The CDR3 spells CASKEDTTYEQYF. CDR3 sequence (DNA): TGTGCCAGCAAGGAGGACACCACCTACGAGCAGTACTTC.

The V call is TRBV20-1, the J call TRBJ2-4; D remains unclear. The DNA end is more similar to TRBJ2-7, so the J call may be wrong. CDR3 length: 12 amino acids. Germline assignment: CDR1 DFQATT and CDR2 SNEGSKA (reference sequence). CDR3 coding DNA: TGCAGTCCGGCATCTCCCCCTTACGAGCAGTACTTC. Amino acid sequence: CSPASPPYEQYF.

V is TRBV18 and J is TRBJ1-1; D is uncertain. Trimming took off 6 bases at V and 1 base at J, with 15 bases between the two ends. The germline V gene has CDR1 KGHSH and CDR2 LQKENI. This CDR3 contains 15 residues. The CDR3 sequence is CASSPTIQQNTEAFF. DNA for the CDR3: TGTGCCAGCTCTCCCACTATCCAACAGAACACTGAAGCTTTCTTT.

The table lists this clonotype with a few counts. J is TRBJ2-5 and V is TRBV7-9, with no clear D. The V gene lost 4 bases and the J gene lost 5 bases, with 11 bases spanning the gap. Germline CDR1 and CDR2: SEHNR and FQNEAQ (reference sequence). The CDR3 contains 13 residues. The CDR3 protein is CASSSAPTETQYF. CDR3 sequence (DNA): TGTGCCAGCAGCTCGGCCCCTACGGAGACCCAGTACTTC.

A remark on this clonotype: At one end the junction does not follow the germline gene, possibly because of a read error. V and J are TRBV20-1 and TRBJ2-2; 9 bases map to TRBD2. The CDR3 has 16 residues. Germline V gene lookup returns CDR1 DFQATT and CDR2 SNEGSKA (reference sequence). CDR3 region: CSTRALAGLNTGELFF. In DNA, the CDR3 is TGCAGTACTAGGGCTCTAGCGGGGCTCAACACCGGGGAGCTGTTTTTT.

This clonotype was detected a few times. The chain joins TRBV30 to TRBJ2-7, with D possibly being TRBD1 (6 bases). The germline gives CDR1 GTSNPN, CDR2 SVGIG (reference sequence). The CDR3 extends over 13 amino acids. Trimming took off 2 bases at V and 3 bases at J, with 11 bases between the two ends. CDR3 in amino acids: CAWSPGAYYEQYF. CDR3 in DNA: TGTGCCTGGAGTCCAGGGGCTTACTACGAGCAGTACTTC.

The CDR3 protein is CATSDLRGGRVETQYF. The CDR3 coding sequence is TGTGCCACCAGTGACCTCCGAGGGGGTCGGGTAGAGACCCAGTACTTC. The chain is built from TRBV24-1 and TRBJ2-5; D may be TRBD1 (6 bases). The CDR3 consists of 16 residues. CDR1 and CDR2 from the germline V gene are KGHDR and SFDVKD. V was trimmed by 4 bases and J by 4 bases, leaving 18 bases between them.

This clonotype appeared a few times. The V gene is TRBV15, the J gene TRBJ1-1; a weak D match, TRBD1 (6 bases). Germline CDR1 LNHNV, CDR2 YYDKDF (reference sequence). Trimming left V 5 bases short and J 1 base short, with 14 bases between. CDR3 length equals 15 residues. CDR3 sequence: CATSRDRTQNTEAFF. As DNA, the CDR3 is TGTGCCACCAGCCGCGACAGGACCCAGAACACTGAAGCTTTCTTT.

This clonotype has more than one count but fewer than ten. The rearrangement uses TRBV24-1 and TRBJ2-3; D is unclear. Germline V gives CDR1 KGHDR, CDR2 SFDVKD. The CDR3 length is 13 residues. V lost 4 bases to trimming and J lost 6 bases, with 10 bases between them. The CDR3 DNA sequence: TGTGCCACCAGTGACTCCACATGGGATACGCAGTATTTT. Translating gives CATSDSTWDTQYF.

This clonotype appeared a few times. This chain's CDR3 is CASSPPGQAFYGYTF. CDR3 in DNA: TGTGCCAGCTCACCTCCAGGACAGGCATTTTATGGCTACACCTTC. The chain uses TRBV18 and TRBJ1-2, with 7 positions matching TRBD1. The CDR3 length is 15 residues. The germline V gene has CDR1 KGHSH and CDR2 LQKENI. V shed 3 bases, J shed 5 bases, and the junction held 9 bases outside the gene matches.

J is TRBJ1-1 and V is TRBV20-1; the D is unclear. Germline-derived CDR1 and CDR2 are DFQATT and SNEGSKA (reference sequence). The ends were cut back, 3 bases at V and 13 bases at J, with 21 bases in the middle. The CDR3 runs to 13 residues. The CDR3 is CSARYVALDRDFF. Here the CDR3 DNA reads TGCAGTGCTAGGTATGTAGCCTTGGACCGGGATTTCTTT.

This clonotype came up a few times. The CDR3 sequence is CSVEDGGANTDTQYF. The DNA of the CDR3 is TGCAGCGTTGAAGACGGCGGGGCCAACACAGATACGCAGTATTTT. This sequence joins TRBV29-1 and TRBJ2-3, with D perhaps matching TRBD2 (6 bases). The CDR3 consists of 15 residues. Germline lookup yields CDR1 SQVTM and CDR2 ANQGSEA. V was shortened by 0 bases and J by 2 bases, with 12 bases between the two germline ends.

The table lists this clonotype with a few counts. The chain carries TRBV7-9 and TRBJ2-1; 8 positions match TRBD2. Unmatched junction bases numbered 17, after V lost 4 bases and J lost 9 bases. This CDR3 region has 17 residues. Germline CDR1 and CDR2: SEHNR and FQNEAQ (reference sequence). The CDR3 bases are TGTGCCAGCAGCTCTGGAACCGGGACTAGGAGCCTCTTTGAGCAGTTCTTC. Protein: CASSSGTGTRSLFEQFF.

The rearrangement links TRBV5-1 to TRBJ1-5; weak D call: TRBD1 (6 bases). CDR3 length equals 15 residues. Germline CDR1 and CDR2: SGHRS and YFSETQ. Trimming pared 1 base from V and 1 base from J, leaving 9 bases between. The CDR3 nucleotides are TGCGCCAGCAGCTTGCAGGGGATAAGCAATCAGCCCCAGCATTTT. This codes for CASSLQGISNQPQHF.

The chain uses TRBV20-1 and TRBJ2-1, with D perhaps being TRBD1 or TRBD2 (5 bases each). The CDR3 contains 16 residues. V shed 5 bases and J shed 5 bases, with 22 bases lying between them. CDR1 is DFQATT and CDR2 is SNEGSKA in the germline V gene (reference sequence). CDR3 amino acids: CSAFYAGTELNNEQFF. The CDR3 nucleotides are TGCAGTGCTTTCTATGCCGGGACGGAGCTGAACAATGAGCAGTTCTTC.

This clonotype turned up a few times. The J gene is TRBJ1-4, the V gene TRBV7-2; D remains unclear. Trimming shortened V by 0 bases and J by 6 bases, and 8 bases separated the two germline ends. Germline CDR1 reads SGHTA; CDR2 reads FQGNSA. The CDR3 spans 14 residues. The CDR3, as DNA: TGTGCCAGCAGCTTAGCAGGGTTATATGAAAAACTGTTTTTT. As protein: CASSLAGLYEKLFF.